Only a few counts were recorded for the clone carrying this T cell receptor (beta chain). V was clipped by 1 base and J by 0 bases, with 15 bases between them. The CDR3 contains 17 residues. From germline, CDR1 is LGHDT and CDR2 YNNKEL (reference sequence). Original processing methods: Scientists estimated how many nucleated cells there were by amplifying reference gene primers. Libraries were prepared by immunoSEQ multiplex PCR; TCRdb keeps only in-frame clonotypes and omits some of them. V and J calls and clone size are copied from that table; D and trimming were computed from the DNA. Of approximately 250,000 clones detected, about nine tenths appear once; the ten largest clones hold around 9%. The data were taken from a study of blood T cell repertoires in COVID-19. At the level of the study: Samples came from the United States, Italy and Spain, spanning acute and convalescent COVID-19. Nucleic acid was either cDNA or gDNA, and it came from T cells, B-cell-depleted T cells, or PBMCs.

The sequencing sample was made of peripheral blood. This receptor was identified in a man aged 40-55 years with active or convalescent COVID-19. This sequence joins TRBV3-1 (or the pseudogene TRBV3-2) and TRBJ1-1; D is undetermined. CDR3 protein: CASSQVTSPDLNTEAFF. CDR3 DNA: TGTGCCAGCAGCCAAGTAACCTCCCCCGACTTGAACACTGAAGCTTTCTTT.